This TCR beta chain comes out of a study of neurological immune-mediated disorders. Overall study findings and caveats: Expanded clones shared no CDR3 amino acid sequences across subjects, suggesting private repertoires in all groups. Multiple sclerosis, the disease with the least TCR clonal expansion, fell below healthy controls, whereas HTLV-1-associated myelopathy showed the most.

This clonotype was detected many times. Its antigen is not known. MiXCR, applied by TCRdb to the 5' RACE reads, yields one record per CDR3 protein. The sample contains approximately 41,000 distinct CDR3 sequences, approximately 15% of which appear only once. The V segment lost 6 bases and the J segment 4 bases; nucleotides outside the gene matches: 12. The CDR3 runs 15 residues. Germline V gene data show CDR1 as DFQATT and CDR2 as SNEGSKA (reference sequence). This TCR derives from a woman aged 55-75 years with HTLV-1-associated myelopathy (HAM/TSP). Sequencing was performed on CD4+ T cells from blood. The J gene is TRBJ2-7, the V gene TRBV20-1, with 10 bases fitting TRBD1. The CDR3 loop reads CSAAGPGTGVYEQYF. The CDR3 nucleotides are TGCAGTGCCGCGGGTCCCGGGACAGGGGTTTACGAGCAGTACTTC.